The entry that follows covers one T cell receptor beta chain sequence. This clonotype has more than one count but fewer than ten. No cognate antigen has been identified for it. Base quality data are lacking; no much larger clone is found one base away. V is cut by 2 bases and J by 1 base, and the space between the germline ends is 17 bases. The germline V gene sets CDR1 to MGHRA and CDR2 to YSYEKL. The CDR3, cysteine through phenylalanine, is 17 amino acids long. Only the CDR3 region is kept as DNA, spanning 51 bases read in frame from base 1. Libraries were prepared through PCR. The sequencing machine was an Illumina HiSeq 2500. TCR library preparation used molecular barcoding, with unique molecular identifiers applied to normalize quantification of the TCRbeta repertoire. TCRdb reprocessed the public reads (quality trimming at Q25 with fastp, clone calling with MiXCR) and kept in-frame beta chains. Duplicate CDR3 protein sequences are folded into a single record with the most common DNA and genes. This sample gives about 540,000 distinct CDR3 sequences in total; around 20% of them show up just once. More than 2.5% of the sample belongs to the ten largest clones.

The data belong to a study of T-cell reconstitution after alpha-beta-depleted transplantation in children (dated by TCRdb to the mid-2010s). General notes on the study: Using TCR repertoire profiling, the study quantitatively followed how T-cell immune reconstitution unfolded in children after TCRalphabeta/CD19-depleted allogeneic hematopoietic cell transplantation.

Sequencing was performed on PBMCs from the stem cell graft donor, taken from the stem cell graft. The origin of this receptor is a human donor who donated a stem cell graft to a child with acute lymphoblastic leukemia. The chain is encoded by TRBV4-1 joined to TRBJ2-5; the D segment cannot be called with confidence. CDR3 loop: CASSQWNLGLIQETQYF. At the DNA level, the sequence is TGCGCCAGCAGCCAATGGAACTTAGGTCTCATCCAAGAGACCCAGTACTTC.